The 10 T cell receptor beta chains in this list originate from one sample, sequenced in a study of cytomegalovirus exposure and HLA in healthy donors. 60 Vbeta and 13 Jbeta primers were used in PCR. This table comes from immunoSEQ multiplex PCR, and its TCRdb copy is limited to in-frame clones, with some not included. The profile shows roughly 100,000 clones, around 63% of them singletons. The sample taken for sequencing was PBMCs. The origin of the receptors is a human donor in good health.

The rearrangement joins TRBV6-1 to TRBJ2-7, with D tentatively TRBD2 (5 bases). The CDR3 has 17 residues. Trimming took off 3 bases at V and 0 bases at J, with 18 bases between the two ends. CDR1 is MNHNS, CDR2 SASEGT, per germline. The CDR3 protein is CASSDDDGLISSYEQYF. The CDR3 DNA is TGTGCCAGCAGTGATGACGACGGACTTATAAGCTCCTACGAGCAGTACTTC.

V gene TRBV18 combines with J gene TRBJ2-7, with 11 positions matching TRBD1. Germline V gene lookup returns CDR1 KGHSH and CDR2 LQKENI. V shed 4 bases, J shed 4 bases, and the junction held 9 bases outside the gene matches. This CDR3 is built from 16 residues. For the CDR3, the DNA is TGTGCCAGCTCACTGAATCCCGGGACAGGGGGATACGAGCAGTACTTC. Protein product: CASSLNPGTGGYEQYF.

The rearrangement joins TRBV5-4 to TRBJ2-3; tentative D call: TRBD2 (6 bases). Trimming stripped 0 bases from V and 2 bases from J, with 7 bases between. Germline V lookup: CDR1 SGHNT, CDR2 YYREEE (reference sequence). This CDR3 region has 14 residues. The CDR3 region has the DNA TGTGCCAGCAGCTTGGAGCGGGCCACAGATACGCAGTATTTT. Its translation: CASSLERATDTQYF. Full variable domain (outside the CDR3, taken from reference TRBV5-4 and TRBJ2-3): ETGVTQSPTHLIKTRGQQVTLRCSSQSGHNTVSWYQQALGQGPQFIFQYYREEENGRGNFPPRFSGLQFPNYSSELNVNALELDDSALYLCASSLERATDTQYFGPGTRLTVL.

The chain recombines TRBV7-8 with TRBJ2-5; D remains unclear. The CDR3 runs 15 residues. The germline V gene encodes CDR1 SGHVS and CDR2 FQNEAQ. Trimming took off 3 bases at V and 1 base at J, with 12 bases between the two ends. The CDR3 DNA reads TGTGCCAGCAGCTTCCAGATTGGCTTCCAAGAGACCCAGTACTTC. The encoded protein is CASSFQIGFQETQYF.

The V gene is TRBV2, the J gene TRBJ2-7; D is uncertain. V dropped 4 bases and J dropped 0 bases, with 16 bases sitting between them. The CDR3 spans 16 residues. Germline CDR1 SNHLY, CDR2 FYNNEI. The CDR3 region is CASSVPRGRNSYEQYF. CDR3 DNA sequence: TGTGCCAGCAGTGTTCCTAGAGGCAGAAACTCCTACGAGCAGTACTTC.

The rearrangement joins TRBV5-4 to TRBJ1-2; tentatively, D is TRBD1 (5 bases). In germline, CDR1 is SGHNT, CDR2 YYREEE (reference sequence). The ends were cut back, 0 bases at V and 4 bases at J, with 7 bases in the middle. There are 13 residues in the CDR3. The CDR3 sequence is CASSLEGVYGYTF. The CDR3 nucleotides read TGTGCCAGCAGCTTGGAAGGGGTCTATGGCTACACCTTC.

The chain joins TRBV29-1 to TRBJ2-1; no clear D gene. Trimming cost V 8 bases and J 2 bases, with 7 bases left between them. The germline CDR1 and CDR2 sequences are SQVTM and ANQGSEA. The CDR3 has 11 amino acids. The DNA for the CDR3 is TGCAGCAGCGTAGCCTACAATGAGCAGTTCTTC. As protein: CSSVAYNEQFF.

The chain employs TRBV27 and TRBJ2-7, with TRBD1 matching 10 bases. Germline V CDR1 and CDR2: MNHEY, SMNVEV (reference sequence). Trimming at V came to 6 bases and at J to 1 base, leaving 6 bases not matched to a gene. This CDR3 has 15 amino acids. The DNA of the CDR3 is TGTGCCAGCAGACTTGAGGGACAGGGGTCCTACGAGCAGTACTTC. The encoded protein is CASRLEGQGSYEQYF.

This chain uses TRBV11-2 with TRBJ2-7, with 11 positions matching TRBD2. This CDR3 contains 16 residues. Germline V lookup: CDR1 SGHAT, CDR2 FQNNGV. Trimming cost V 2 bases and J 5 bases; bases outside gene matches: 8. CDR3 loop: CASSLFPTSGKHEQYF. The CDR3 DNA follows: TGTGCCAGCAGCTTATTTCCGACTAGCGGGAAGCACGAGCAGTACTTC. The variable domain in full, with the rest retrieved from reference TRBV11-2 and TRBJ2-7, is EAGVAQSPRYKIIEKRQSVAFWCNPISGHATLYWYQQILGQGPKLLIQFQNNGVVDDSQLPKDRFSAERLKGVDSTLKIQPAKLEDSAVYLCASSLFPTSGKHEQYFGPGTRLTVT.

J is TRBJ2-1 and V is TRBV5-4; 8 bases map to TRBD2. V lost 3 bases and J lost 2; bases outside the gene matches: 10. Germline values: CDR1 SGHNT, CDR2 YYREEE (reference sequence). The length of the CDR3 is 17 residues. CDR3 in DNA: TGTGCCAGCAGCTCCTCGGGGGGCGGGGGGACCTACAATGAGCAGTTCTTC. Its protein is CASSSSGGGGTYNEQFF.